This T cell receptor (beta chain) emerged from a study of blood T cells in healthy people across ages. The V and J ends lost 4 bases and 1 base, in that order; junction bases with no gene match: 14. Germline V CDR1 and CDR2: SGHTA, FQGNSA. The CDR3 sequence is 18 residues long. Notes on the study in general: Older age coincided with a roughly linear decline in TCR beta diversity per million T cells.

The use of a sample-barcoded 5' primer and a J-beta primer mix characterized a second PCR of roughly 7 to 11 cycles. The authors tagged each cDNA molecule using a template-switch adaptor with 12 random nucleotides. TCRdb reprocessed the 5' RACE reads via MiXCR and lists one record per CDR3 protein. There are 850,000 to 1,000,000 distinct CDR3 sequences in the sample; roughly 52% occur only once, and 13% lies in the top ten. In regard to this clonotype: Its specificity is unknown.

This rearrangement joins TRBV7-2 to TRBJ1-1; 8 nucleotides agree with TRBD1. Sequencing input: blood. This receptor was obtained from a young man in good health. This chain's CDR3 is CASSYHIRTGRKNTEAFF. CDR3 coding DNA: TGTGCCAGCAGCTACCACATTCGGACAGGGAGGAAGAACACTGAAGCTTTCTTT.